This entry describes one TCR beta chain. Germline CDR1 is SGHDN and CDR2 is FVKESK. V lost 1 base to trimming and J lost 3 bases, with 13 bases between them. This CDR3 region has 15 residues. The data were taken from a study of blood T cell repertoires in COVID-19. Study context: Sources were T cells, B-cell-depleted T cells, or PBMCs; the material itself was cDNA or gDNA.

Repertoires were generated with immunoSEQ multiplex PCR, while TCRdb's copy carries only in-frame clones and drops some. This sample has some 270,000 clones; roughly 85% occur once, and the top ten carry approximately 9%. The V and J genes are TRBV14 and TRBJ2-7, with D maybe TRBD2 (6 bases). Sequencing was carried out using PBMCs or T cells enriched from blood (not recorded which). This clonotype was sampled from a woman between 45 and 65 years old with acute COVID-19. CDR3 amino acids: CASSQGGGIFYEQYF. CDR3 nucleotide sequence: TGTGCCAGCAGCCAAGGTGGGGGGATCTTCTACGAGCAGTACTTC.